This record looks at one TCR beta chain sequence and its context. What this receptor recognizes is not known. No much larger clonotype is one base removed from it; base qualities were not supplied. The cohort was made up of 666 healthy bone marrow donors. At the time of sampling, all cohort members were nominally healthy, though unrecorded immune exposures were likely present. The donor tested CMV seropositive and was one of the 289 seropositive cohort members. A peripheral blood sample was collected from each donor, and TCR beta sequencing was performed on peripheral blood mononuclear cells. The Qiagen DNeasy Blood Extraction Kit was used to extract genomic DNA from the blood cell samples. The data are from a study of cytomegalovirus exposure and HLA in healthy donors (dated by TCRdb to about 2017). Some background on the complete study: An earlier analysis of roughly 500 of the donors reported 276 Gb of sequence data and 117 million unique TCR beta sequences obtained from approximately 180 million T cells. A later genetic analysis took genome-wide SNP genotypes for about three fifths of the roughly 700 donors and used that subset as a discovery cohort. Using immunosequencing, the study profiled T cell repertoires from about 620 subjects and related those repertoires to cytomegalovirus serostatus. An early release that covered 500 to 800 HLA-typed donors contained 300 to 350 gigabases of sequencing data and tens of millions of unique TCR sequences. In an earlier analysis of about 590 of the donors, high-throughput TCR beta sequencing was used to judge whether each TCR beta V gene segment behaved as functional or pseudogenic. Every repertoire in the discovery cohort had been generated on one and the same sequencing platform. Among 300 to 500 genotyped donors of the cohort, an average of roughly 230,000 unique TCR beta nucleotide sequences was sequenced per donor, of which approximately 18% were non-productive. High-throughput TCR immunosequencing, statistical association of individual TCRs with disease status, and machine learning were combined to predict cytomegalovirus infection status. Along with the 666-subject first cohort, a separate validation cohort of over a hundred different subjects was used. Of the roughly 400 genotyped donors, 65% to 90% fell in the genetic ancestry cluster associated with self-reported Caucasian donors. Alongside the repertoire data, information on donor age, sex, ethnicity and CMV serostatus was compiled. Roughly 5 DR-DQ haplotypes were handled as single units for association and clustering, since linkage in the cohort was strong. The aim of the study was to test whether cataloging public T cell receptors could identify signatures of past pathogen exposure. The later analysis used no new phenotypic data to find candidate immune exposures, relying instead on TCR beta sequences and their occurrence across donors. HLA typing covered class I and class II loci at four-digit resolution. The number of typed donors differed by locus: roughly 620-640 for A, B, C, DRB1 and DQB1; approximately 540 for DQA1; 606 for DPA1; and about 450 for DPB1. To study patterns of TCR occurrence, a later analysis re-analyzed previously published TCR beta repertoires from 500 to 850 donors and added high-resolution HLA genotyping.

Study-wide findings and limitations: A cluster of highly shared sequence variants was judged likely to be a technical artifact of the sequencing pipeline. The classifier was reported to diagnose cytomegalovirus status with high specificity and sensitivity in both the original and validation cohorts. Some IMGT-functional V segments, including TRBV6-2 and TRBV6-3, could not be distinguished by the 87-base-pair reads and were therefore excluded. According to the authors, the approach could potentially be generalized to other disease states and immunological phenotypes. Most TCR sequences were observed very rarely across donors, whereas some public TCRs were present in many individuals. Only TCR beta chains were sequenced in this cohort, and the absence of alpha or paired-chain data limited detectable features. At a false discovery rate of 0.05, a later analysis linked approximately 18,000 TCR beta sequences to specific HLA alleles. V-gene and J-gene trimming of TCR beta chains was associated with a missense DCLRE1C variant in a later genetic analysis, and the association was replicated in an independent cohort. Most CMV-associated TCR beta chains appeared to be HLA-restricted in a later analysis, and the HLA associations seemed to be driven largely by CMV exposure. A later genetic analysis reported fewer N-insertions in productive TCRs among donors in an Asian-associated ancestry cluster than the approximately 700-donor mean. The study gave a list of 150 to 200 TCR beta chains associated with cytomegalovirus. In an earlier analysis of several hundred of the donors, most TCR beta V segments were observed in productive rearrangements about 87% or about 30% of the time, broadly matching IMGT annotations. Because HLA typing was unavailable for some donors at each locus, only the typed subset was used in association tests. Presence/absence analyses assumed roughly uniform sequencing depth across donors, an assumption that may not hold. In a later analysis, HLA-associated TCR beta chains showed more clonal expansion and lower generation probabilities than non-associated chains that were equally common. Roughly 17 rarely observed V segments, including chromosome 9 orphons, were excluded from the earlier analysis of almost 600 of the donors because counts were too low. A further reported finding was that TCR beta sequences accurately predicted the HLA-A and HLA-B alleles for most subjects in the first cohort. For the cohort, immune exposure information was limited to CMV serostatus. Strong co-occurrence of HLA alleles, especially DR and DQ, made assigning TCR associations to individual alleles difficult. A few of the identified cytomegalovirus-associated TCR beta chains were confirmed in vitro to be specific for cytomegalovirus antigens. In a later analysis, several top co-occurrence clusters were reported to appear linked to parvovirus B19, influenza, CMV and Epstein-Barr virus. Correlated functional status among segregating V segments might reflect linkage disequilibrium, but an unknown experimental factor could not be ruled out. In a later analysis, TCR association rates were found to vary across HLA loci, with the most associated TCRs seen for DRB1 alleles and the fewest for HLA-C alleles.

V is cut by 4 bases and J by 4 bases, and the space between the germline ends is 10 bases. From cysteine to phenylalanine, the CDR3 is 13 amino acids long. The DNA shown is the 39-base CDR3, in frame from base 1. According to the germline V gene, CDR1 reads SNHLY and CDR2 reads FYNNEI. The library was produced with the immunoSEQ multiplex PCR assay. A mixture of 60 forward primers for TCR Vbeta segments and 13 reverse primers for TCR Jbeta segments was used in the multiplex PCR. The CDR3 region of rearranged TCR beta genes was amplified from genomic DNA by a multiplex PCR assay. On the Illumina HiSeq System, the amplified TCR beta libraries were sequenced as 87-base-pair reads. As for how the authors treated the data: In a later analysis, approximately 74 million unique TCR beta chains were counted across the 666 repertoires, and approximately 11 million of these chains were shared by at least two donors. To remove PCR and sequencing errors, raw reads were error-corrected and collapsed into unique sequences using a nearest-neighbor algorithm that merged closely related sequences. To assign V, D and J gene segments, CDR3 sequences were aligned to IMGT reference sequences. For a sequence to be retained, a match of at least six nucleotides was required to both a V gene segment and a J gene segment. Rearrangements were called productive when the CDR3 lacked stop codons and stayed in frame with V and J; all others were non-productive. CDR3 was defined by IMGT convention, running from the second conserved V-encoded cysteine to the conserved J-encoded phenylalanine. The earlier analysis of about 610 of the donors excluded sequences that lacked an unambiguous match to a single V gene segment. In an earlier analysis of approximately 590 of the donors, V segments were called functional above 56.7% productive rearrangements and were called segregating when the between-donor standard deviation exceeded 5%. To diagnose cytomegalovirus status from the catalog of TCR beta chain sequences, a statistical classification framework was built. In a later analysis, TCR nucleotide sequences were compared against IMGT/GENE-DB human TR gene sequences so that V and J genes could be assigned. In a later analysis, CDR3 sequences and most-parsimonious VDJ recombination scenarios were assigned using the TCRdist pipeline. A later analysis defined each TCR beta chain by its CDR3 amino acid sequence plus V-gene family, and excluded reads lacking a unique V-gene family. A later analysis removed nearly 600 highly shared, low-generation-probability nucleotide sequences to deal with suspected cross-contamination and a sequencing artifact. For each public chain, a later analysis derived a clonal expansion index from normalized ranks of inferred template counts within each repertoire. In a later analysis, generation probabilities were computed with a VDJ recombination model fitted to out-of-frame rearrangements, and the resulting probabilities were checked against IGoR. In a later analysis, TCR-TCR, TCR-HLA and TCR-CMV co-occurrence was scored with hypergeometric tests, and a repertoire-size bias correction was applied to TCR pairs. To estimate false discovery rates, a later analysis permuted the HLA or CMV assignments 20 times. A later analysis grouped co-occurring TCRs with DBSCAN, adding TCRdist sequence similarity when clustering within HLA-allele-positive subsets. Repertoires with fewer than 30,000 or more than 120,000 public chains were left out of co-occurrence clustering, as were four to six repertoires with anomalous nucleotide sharing. TCRdb provides this immuneACCESS table in a form limited to in-frame rearrangements. Some clones are lacking; in checked studies, under half of them reflect an unresolved V gene, and why the rest are absent is not known. V, J and clone size were drawn from that table, and D and trimming were deduced from the DNA. The sample table contains 150,000 to 200,000 clones; only one count was recorded for 70% to 85% of them. Around 2.3% of the sample is in the top ten clones.

The V and J segments used are TRBV2 and TRBJ1-1; TRBD1 is perhaps the D gene, given 5 matching bases. Sequences were obtained from PBMCs. The clonotype comes from a man in his fifties in good health and CMV-seropositive. The base sequence is TGTGCCAGCAGTGGGGAGGGGAGCACTGAAGCTTTCTTT. Translated, this gives CASSGEGSTEAFF.